Sequencing of this T cell receptor beta chain was carried out in a study of CD8 T cells in ankylosing spondylitis. Overall study findings and caveats: Reportedly, disease-linked clones are significantly enriched in ankylosing spondylitis patients' matched synovial fluid.

Quantitative barcoded 5'-RACE was used to prepare TCR beta libraries. Each CDR3 protein is one row after TCRdb ran MiXCR on the 5' RACE reads. The sample includes roughly 60,000 distinct CDR3 sequences, around 6.4% seen only once; the top ten take 5%. Germline CDR1 reads KGHSH; CDR2 reads LQKENI. V trimming: 6 bases; J trimming: 6 bases; junction bases outside the gene matches: 5. The CDR3 totals 13 residues. This clonotype was counted at least ten times. The antigen is unknown. Source material: synovial fluid, either unsorted or a sorted T cell fraction (not recorded which). The chain uses TRBV18 and TRBJ1-1; 9 nucleotides align to TRBD1. The clonotype comes from a male donor with ankylosing spondylitis. The CDR3 DNA follows: TGTGCCAGCTCCACAGGGGGCAACGCTGAAGCTTTCTTT. It specifies CASSTGGNAEAFF.